Below, one TCR beta chain is given with its context. Its cognate antigen is unknown. These data belong to a study of cytomegalovirus exposure and HLA in healthy donors. Germline values: CDR1 SEHNR, CDR2 FQNEAQ (reference sequence). The CDR3 extends over 15 amino acids. V was pared by 6 bases and J by 4 bases, with 9 bases of the junction left unmatched. The donors comprised healthy bone marrow donors. PCR used 60 Vbeta primers and 13 Jbeta primers. Data came from immunoSEQ multiplex PCR; TCRdb stores just in-frame clones and leaves some out. The table has about 98,000 clones, about 81% seen once; the top ten hold roughly 1.4%. Whole-study findings and limits: There were some 150 TCR beta chains listed as cytomegalovirus-associated. Cytomegalovirus status, reportedly, was diagnosed with high specificity and sensitivity by the classifier. Common viral pathogens seemed to be connected with several of the most significant clusters, according to a later analysis.

The TCR comes from a man between 35 and 55 years old in good health and CMV-seronegative. The chain links TRBV7-9 to TRBJ1-5; 7 bases align to TRBD1. Sequencing was performed on PBMCs. The CDR3 loop is CASSLTGDRNQPQHF. In DNA form, the CDR3 reads TGTGCCAGCAGTCTAACGGGGGACAGAAATCAGCCCCAGCATTTT.